The 21 T cell receptor beta chains below all came from one sample that was sequenced in a study of blood T cell repertoires in COVID-19. Generated by immunoSEQ multiplex PCR, the TCRdb table keeps only in-frame clones and is missing some. The sample carries 55,000 to 65,000 clones, about 90% recorded once. Sequenced material: peripheral blood. The receptors here all came from a man aged 55 to 70 with active or convalescent COVID-19.

The rearrangement links TRBV6-2 or TRBV6-3 to TRBJ2-5; 8 bases match TRBD2. V lost 5 bases to trimming and J lost 5 bases; unmatched junction nucleotides: 10. The CDR3 covers 15 residues. Germline loops: CDR1 MNHEY, CDR2 SVGEGT. Here the CDR3 reads CASSLLTSESETQYF. In DNA form, the CDR3 reads TGTGCCAGCAGTCTCTTGACTAGCGAGTCGGAGACCCAGTACTTC.

The chain combines TRBV19 with TRBJ1-6; possibly TRBD1 for D (6 bases). The CDR3 covers 14 residues. Germline V gives CDR1 LNHDA, CDR2 SQIVND (reference sequence). Between the trimmed V and J ends, which lost 1 base and 10 bases, there was a span of 11 bases. CDR3 coding DNA: TGTGCCAGTAGTATAGGGCAGGGGTGGTCACCCCTCCACTTT. This encodes CASSIGQGWSPLHF.

The rearrangement links TRBV9 to TRBJ1-2, with a tentative D call TRBD1 (5 bases). The CDR3 is 15 residues long. The V end lost 0 bases, the J end lost 3 bases, and 12 bases lay between the germline ends. Germline lookup yields CDR1 SGDLS and CDR2 YYNGEE. Written as DNA, the CDR3 is TGTGCCAGCAGCGTAGGGAGGGGCACCTACTATGGCTACACCTTC. Translating it yields CASSVGRGTYYGYTF.

This clone occurred once. The chain recombines TRBV18 with TRBJ2-7, with TRBD1 as a possible D gene (6 bases). The germline V gene encodes CDR1 KGHSH and CDR2 LQKENI. V shed 0 bases and J shed 6 bases, with 15 bases lying between them. The CDR3 extends over 15 amino acids. CDR3 in DNA: TGTGCCAGCTCACCACCCAACCCAGGGGTGGGCGAGCAGTACTTC. It codes for CASSPPNPGVGEQYF.

The rearrangement links TRBV2 to TRBJ1-6, with TRBD1 matching over 7 bases. The CDR3 covers 15 residues. Trimming took 5 bases from V and 4 from J; bases not matched to a gene: 5. In germline, CDR1 is SNHLY, CDR2 FYNNEI. CDR3 DNA sequence: TGTGCCAGCAGTAATAGGGGACAGTATAATTCACCCCTCCACTTT. Residues: CASSNRGQYNSPLHF.

CDR3 DNA sequence: TGTGCCAGCAGCTTGGGTAGGCGACTCGAGCAGTACTTC. Translating gives CASSLGRRLEQYF. The chain combines TRBV5-5 with TRBJ2-7; D call uncertain. The CDR3 covers 13 residues. The germline V gene has CDR1 SGHKS and CDR2 YYEKEE (reference sequence). The V end was cut by 0 bases, the J end by 6 bases, with 10 bases between.

The V gene is TRBV4-2, the J gene TRBJ2-1; D call uncertain. This CDR3 has 14 amino acids. Germline V gene lookup returns CDR1 LGHNA and CDR2 YNFKEQ. Trimming took off 0 bases at V and 10 bases at J, with 13 bases between the two ends. Here the CDR3 DNA reads TGTGCCAGCAGCCAAGATGGCACCCTTAAGGAGCAGTTCTTC. Its protein product is CASSQDGTLKEQFF.

This clone was seen only once. This rearrangement joins TRBV5-4 to TRBJ1-3; no clear D gene. Trimming shortened V by 4 bases and J by 1 base, and 18 bases separated the two germline ends. The CDR3 is made up of 17 amino acids. Germline lookup yields CDR1 SGHNT and CDR2 YYREEE (reference sequence). CDR3 in DNA: TGTGCCAGCAGCCTTGGGCAACGGGGAAGGTCTGGAAACACCATATATTTT. Translated, it gives CASSLGQRGRSGNTIYF.

The rearrangement joins TRBV24-1 to TRBJ2-2; TRBD1 matches 8 bases. The CDR3 contains 13 residues. Germline V CDR1 and CDR2: KGHDR, SFDVKD. Germline trimming cut 10 bases from V and 6 bases from J; bases unmatched to any gene: 6. CDR3 nucleotide sequence: TGTGCCACGGCAGGGGGCGGATCCGGGGAGCTGTTTTTT. This translates into CATAGGGSGELFF.

J is TRBJ2-1 and V is TRBV11-2; a possible D gene is TRBD1 (5 bases). Trimming took 8 bases from V and 10 from J, leaving 18 bases between them. Germline loops: CDR1 SGHAT, CDR2 FQNNGV. CDR3 length: 13 amino acids. CDR3 loop: CASGQGAWVEQFF. The CDR3 DNA follows: TGTGCCAGCGGGCAGGGCGCCTGGGTAGAGCAGTTCTTC.

V is TRBV7-2 and J is TRBJ1-1, with D perhaps matching TRBD1 (6 bases). The CDR3 length is 14 residues. V shed 3 bases and J shed 6 bases, with 14 bases lying between them. Germline CDR1 reads SGHTA; CDR2 reads FQGNSA. The CDR3 bases are TGTGCCAGCAGCTTGCAACAGGGCTATTCTGAAGCTTTCTTT. It translates to CASSLQQGYSEAFF.

This rearrangement joins TRBV5-1 to TRBJ2-7, with D possibly being TRBD1 (5 bases). Germline values: CDR1 SGHRS, CDR2 YFSETQ. This CDR3 region has 14 residues. V was trimmed by 1 base and J by 0 bases, leaving 8 bases between them. CDR3 bases: TGCGCCAGCAGCTTGACAGGTAACTCCTACGAGCAGTACTTC. The encoded protein is CASSLTGNSYEQYF.

In nucleotides, the CDR3 is TGTGCCACCCAAGCCGGGACAGGGACCTACGAGCAGTACTTC. Its protein is CATQAGTGTYEQYF. This chain links TRBV15 with TRBJ2-7; 9 nucleotides align to TRBD1. V gave up 8 bases and J gave up 2 bases; unmatched junction bases: 7. Germline V gene data show CDR1 as LNHNV and CDR2 as YYDKDF (reference sequence). The CDR3 has 14 residues.

The chain carries TRBV7-3 and TRBJ1-1; TRBD1 aligns across 7 bases. Trimming removed 5 bases from V and 5 bases from J; junction bases left unmatched: 5. The germline V gene encodes CDR1 SGHTA and CDR2 FQGTGA. CDR3 length: 13 residues. The chain's CDR3 is CASSPTGNTEAFF. The CDR3 DNA reads as TGTGCCAGCAGCCCGACAGGGAATACTGAAGCTTTCTTT.

The chain links TRBV19 to TRBJ2-4; 10 nucleotides match TRBD2. The CDR3 contains 16 residues. Germline CDR1 LNHDA, CDR2 SQIVND (reference sequence). V trimming: 2 bases; J trimming: 2 bases; junction bases outside the gene matches: 3. Written as DNA, the CDR3 is TGTGCCAGTAGTATATTTAGCGGGAGGCCCAAAAACATTCAGTACTTC. Residues: CASSIFSGRPKNIQYF.

The chain is built from TRBV4-1 and TRBJ2-1, with 12 bases identical to TRBD2. Germline CDR1 MGHRA, CDR2 YSYEKL. The CDR3 contains 18 residues. V shed 2 bases and J 4 bases; nucleotides not matched to a gene: 9. CDR3 sequence (DNA): TGCGCCAGCAGCCAATCCATCGGGACTAGCGGGCAATACAATGAGCAGTTCTTC. The encoded protein is CASSQSIGTSGQYNEQFF.

The chain recombines TRBV6-5 with TRBJ2-3; 7 nucleotides align to TRBD2. CDR1 is MNHEY and CDR2 is SVGAGI in the germline V gene. V lost 2 bases, J lost 1 base, and 3 bases stayed unmatched. The CDR3 runs 15 residues. The CDR3 region has the DNA TGTGCCAGCAGTTACCAGCTAGCGGGCACAGATACGCAGTATTTT. As protein: CASSYQLAGTDTQYF.

This chain joins TRBV6-6 and TRBJ2-3; TRBD2 aligns across 10 bases. J gave up 4 bases and V 5 bases, and 12 bases lay outside the gene matches. From germline, CDR1 is MNHNY and CDR2 SVGAGI (reference sequence). This CDR3 comprises 17 residues. CDR3 DNA: TGTGCCAGCAGTCTCAAGGCCCAGCGGGGGGGCTCAGATACGCAGTATTTT. Amino acids: CASSLKAQRGGSDTQYF.

This clone was recorded only once. The V call is TRBV11-3, the J call TRBJ2-5; 13 bases agree with TRBD2. V trimming: 5 bases; J trimming: 5 bases; junction bases outside the gene matches: 5. There are 15 residues in the CDR3. Per germline, CDR1 SGHNT and CDR2 YENEEA. The CDR3 here is CASSAGTSGIETQYF. CDR3 nucleotides: TGTGCCAGCAGCGCCGGGACTAGCGGGATCGAGACCCAGTACTTC.

This clone was seen a handful of times. The chain joins TRBV7-9 to TRBJ1-3; no clear D gene. CDR3 length: 12 residues. Germline CDR1 reads SEHNR; CDR2 reads FQNEAQ (reference sequence). V was cut by 4 bases and J by 4 bases, with 5 bases left in between. CDR3 in amino acids: CASSSGGNTIYF. The CDR3 DNA is TGTGCCAGCAGCTCGGGGGGAAACACCATATATTTT.

This clone was seen a single time. The chain joins TRBV27 to TRBJ2-1; 7 bases fit TRBD2. This CDR3 has 14 residues. CDR1 is MNHEY, CDR2 SMNVEV, per germline (reference sequence). With 3 bases clipped from V and 4 bases from J, the junction kept 3 bases outside the gene matches. The CDR3 DNA follows: TGTGCCAGCAGTTTCCCCGGGAGGTACAATGAGCAGTTCTTC. Encoded protein: CASSFPGRYNEQFF.